A selection of T cell receptor beta chains follows, all from one sample in a study of cytomegalovirus exposure and HLA in healthy donors. TCRdb's copy holds only in-frame clones and misses some; the assay was immunoSEQ multiplex PCR. The sample contains 170,000 or so clones, more than 60% of which appear only once. Sequences were obtained from PBMCs. The receptors originated from a woman in her twenties or thirties in good health and CMV-seropositive. CDR3s include the opening cysteine and the closing phenylalanine or tryptophan.

v_call cdr3_aa
TRBV4-1 CASSRELNTEAFF
TRBV28 CASREDITDTQYF
TRBV10-3 CAIRVSGTSTPGELFF
TRBV2 CASLEGTSGSSDEQYF
TRBV28 CASSPAGGETQYF
TRBV7-8 CASSFTGNLQPQHF
TRBV5-1 CASSPRESYEQYF
TRBV10-3 CAISDNLSGTPAGDTF
TRBV11-2 CASSPQSGNTDTQYF
TRBV2 CASSRRTELSTDTQYF
TRBV5-1 CASSLAGGPYEQFF
TRBV5-4 CASSLAGERVYEQYF
TRBV28 CASSKSGGYTDTQYF
TRBV10-3 CAIRGTSGLTDTQYF
TRBV5-4 CASSLTQGKDTQYF
TRBV25-1 CAGSEFRGTGGGEQYF
TRBV9 CASSVQGQGRTEAFF
TRBV11-2 CASSLSVEAFF
TRBV27 CASSRGGPTGELFF
TRBV28 CASSLLGRASGRGETQYF
TRBV7-6 CASSVTSGRGYEQYF
TRBV30 CAFPSFNTGELFF
TRBV28 CASIRQGFFLTEAFF
TRBV10-3 CATLIGQLGNTEAFF
TRBV30 CAWSDYEKLFF
TRBV7-6 CASSSQGGNTEAFF
TRBV7-3 CASSPLGGAGELFF
TRBV27 CASRGGTSGIEQYF
TRBV7-3 CASSLMSGQGETQYF
TRBV7-2 CASSLARRGGHEQFF
TRBV4-3 CASSQDWEGPYNEQFF
TRBV9 CASGGGGETQYF
TRBV11-3 CASNSGRYTDTQYF
TRBV18 CASSPDLAGSNEQFF
TRBV21-1 CASSKEGRPGTKTRTDTQYF
TRBV7-6 CASSLEFRGLWVTDTQYF
TRBV7-6 CASSLTGGSLPTPYNEQFF
TRBV30 CAWSILAGGWDTQYF
TRBV7-3 CASSFGAGGRVDEQFF
TRBV2 CASTARPGSGELFF
TRBV5-4 CASSPPGAYNEQFF
TRBV30 CASRQGTLISYEQYF
TRBV7-2 CASSRGTSPTYEQYF
TRBV18 CASSPGLAGADTQYF
TRBV11-2 CASSPGTGTYEQYF
TRBV28 CATAFARQVGYEQYF
TRBV6-1 CASTDRGHSYEQYF